The 6 T cell receptor beta chains below come from one sample, sequenced in a study of T cells after posttransplantation cyclophosphamide. TCRdb's copy holds only in-frame clones and misses some; the assay was immunoSEQ multiplex PCR. The sample is made up of about 39,000 clones, none counted only once. Sequenced input: PBMCs. These receptors all come from a woman between 50 and 59 years old in good health and a related stem cell transplant donor.

Comment on this clone: The same CDR3 arises from other DNA sequences in this sample as well. The chain joins TRBV9 to TRBJ2-2, with TRBD1 matching 8 bases. The junction had 11 bases not matched to a gene; V was cut back by 4 bases and J by 3 bases. CDR1 and CDR2 from the germline V gene are SGDLS and YYNGEE. This CDR3 has 17 residues. The CDR3 is CASSQAPGQDYTGELFF. The CDR3 nucleotides read TGTGCCAGCAGCCAGGCACCGGGACAGGACTACACCGGGGAGCTGTTTTTT.

This clone was found many times. This chain links TRBV2 with TRBJ2-7; D is uncertain. V lost 8 bases and J 0 bases, leaving 2 bases between the germline ends. There are 10 residues in the CDR3. The germline V gene encodes CDR1 SNHLY and CDR2 FYNNEI. The CDR3 here is CASYSYEQYF. The CDR3 bases are TGTGCCAGCTACTCCTACGAGCAGTACTTC.

This clone was seen at least ten times. The V call is TRBV6-1, the J call TRBJ1-1, with 7 bases identical to TRBD1. Trimming took 6 bases from V and 4 from J; bases not matched to a gene: 8. The CDR3 has 14 amino acids. From germline, CDR1 is MNHNS and CDR2 SASEGT. CDR3 sequence (DNA): TGTGCCAGCAGGACGACAGGGAAGGTCACTGAAGCTTTCTTT. It is translated as CASRTTGKVTEAFF.

This clone was seen many times. This chain uses TRBV11-3 with TRBJ2-5; 7 nucleotides match TRBD1. This CDR3 contains 14 residues. J was trimmed by 5 bases and V by 5 bases; bases with no gene match: 8. Germline CDR1 SGHNT, CDR2 YENEEA. The CDR3 sequence is CASSPSGQRETQYF. As DNA, the CDR3 is TGTGCCAGCAGCCCATCGGGACAGAGGGAGACCCAGTACTTC.

In its sample, this clone was seen many times. This chain joins TRBV4-1 and TRBJ2-5; 11 positions agree with TRBD2. The CDR3 is 16 residues long. Trimming cost V 1 base and J 1 base; bases outside gene matches: 2. Germline V gene sequence: CDR1 MGHRA, CDR2 YSYEKL. In nucleotides, the CDR3 is TGCGCCAGCAGCCAAGGACTAGCGGGGCCCCAAGAGACCCAGTACTTC. Amino acid sequence: CASSQGLAGPQETQYF.

Many counts were recorded for this clone. V and J are TRBV25-1 and TRBJ1-5; 7 bases agree with TRBD1. CDR1 is MGHDK, CDR2 SYGVNS, per germline. The length of the CDR3 is 15 residues. After removal of 4 bases from V and 3 bases from J, the junction contained 6 bases not matched to a gene. The CDR3 sequence is CASSGRTGANQPQHF. CDR3 DNA sequence: TGTGCCAGCAGTGGAAGAACAGGGGCCAATCAGCCCCAGCATTTT.